The 26 T cell receptor beta chains reported below all come from one sample, sequenced in a study of shared clonotypes between healthy human individuals (dated by TCRdb to about 2020). Library preparation used the immunoSEQ multiplex PCR assay. TCRdb stores this immuneACCESS table with in-frame sequences only. Part of the clones is absent; in the studies checked, under half of the shortfall reflects unresolved V genes, and no reason is known for the rest. The sample table lists millions of clones, about 95% of them with a count of one. The ten largest account for about 1.1% of the sample. For the CD8 naive samples, CD45RO-negative cells were positively selected for CCR7, yielding a CD45RA+CCR7+ population from which TemRA cells were excluded. Sequencing input: naive CD8+ T cells sorted from blood. This specimen's cell subset or site label, per the study, means: CD45RA+CCR7+. These receptor sequences come from a man between 18 and 29 years old in good health.

The CDR3 nucleotides read TGTGCCAGCAGCCACACTAGCGGGGGGACCCAGTACTTC. Protein product: CASSHTSGGTQYF. The rearrangement joins TRBV5-5 to TRBJ2-5; 11 bases fit TRBD2. This CDR3 contains 13 residues. The V gene's germline CDR1 is SGHKS and CDR2 YYEKEE (reference sequence). V shed 4 bases, J shed 7 bases, and the junction held 3 bases outside the gene matches.

The chain couples TRBV5-1 to TRBJ2-1; 10 bases line up with TRBD1. V lost 2 bases, J lost 6 bases, and 2 bases stayed unmatched. Germline CDR1 is SGHRS and CDR2 is YFSETQ. The CDR3 has 14 residues. In nucleotides, the CDR3 is TGCGCCAGCAGCTTTGGGGACAGGGGCAATGAGCAGTTCTTC. As protein: CASSFGDRGNEQFF.

This clone was detected once. The chain links TRBV5-6 to TRBJ2-3, with TRBD2 matching 8 bases. The CDR3 totals 16 residues. Germline V lookup: CDR1 SGHDT, CDR2 YYEEEE. V was pared by 0 bases and J by 4 bases, with 7 bases of the junction left unmatched. CDR3 nucleotide sequence: TGTGCCAGCAGCTTGGAGGTCGCGGGAGGTGCAGATACGCAGTATTTT. Translated, it gives CASSLEVAGGADTQYF. The variable domain in full, completed from reference TRBV5-6 and TRBJ2-3, reads DAGVTQSPTHLIKTRGQQVTLRCSPKSGHDTVSWYQQALGQGPQFIFQYYEEEERQRGNFPDRFSGHQFPNYSSELNVNALLLGDSALYLCASSLEVAGGADTQYFGPGTRLTVL.

This chain joins TRBV5-6 and TRBJ2-3; TRBD1 agrees at 7 bases. V shed 4 bases, J shed 7 bases, and the junction held 6 bases outside the gene matches. Germline CDR1 is SGHDT and CDR2 is YYEEEE. The CDR3 covers 13 residues. The CDR3 bases are TGTGCCAGCAGCGGAGGACAGGAGAATACGCAGTATTTT. Translating it yields CASSGGQENTQYF. The full variable domain, rest sourced from reference TRBV5-6 and TRBJ2-3, is DAGVTQSPTHLIKTRGQQVTLRCSPKSGHDTVSWYQQALGQGPQFIFQYYEEEERQRGNFPDRFSGHQFPNYSSELNVNALLLGDSALYLCASSGGQENTQYFGPGTRLTVL.

CDR3 residues: CASSLGGTGGNVGNEKLFF. The CDR3 DNA reads as TGTGCCAGCAGCTTGGGCGGGACAGGGGGCAACGTGGGGAATGAAAAACTGTTTTTT. The chain has TRBV5-4 and TRBJ1-4, with 12 bases aligning to TRBD1. The CDR3 totals 19 residues. V lost 0 bases and J lost 5; bases outside the gene matches: 11. CDR1 SGHNT and CDR2 YYREEE come from the germline V gene (reference sequence).

This clone showed up just once. The chain is built from TRBV11-2 and TRBJ2-7; no firm D call. Trimming took off 3 bases at V and 3 bases at J, with 18 bases between the two ends. The CDR3 is 16 amino acids. The V gene's germline CDR1 is SGHAT and CDR2 FQNNGV. The CDR3 reads CASSLLYNGDGYEQYF. The DNA for the CDR3 is TGTGCCAGCAGCTTGTTGTATAATGGAGATGGCTACGAGCAGTACTTC.

The table lists this clone with a count of one. J is TRBJ2-4 and V is TRBV5-1, with a tentative D call TRBD1 (5 bases). The CDR3 has 13 residues. The V gene lost 2 bases and the J gene lost 6 bases, with 9 bases spanning the gap. The germline gives CDR1 SGHRS, CDR2 YFSETQ. The CDR3 reads CASSFNQGNIQYF. CDR3 nucleotides: TGCGCCAGCAGCTTTAACCAGGGAAACATTCAGTACTTC.

The chain combines TRBV7-6 with TRBJ1-6; 9 bases are shared with TRBD1. The CDR3 has 17 amino acids. With V trimmed by 6 bases and J by 0 bases, 6 bases remained unmatched. Germline V gives CDR1 SGHVS, CDR2 FNYEAQ. This CDR3 reads CASRETGGYSYNSPLHF. CDR3 DNA sequence: TGTGCCAGCAGGGAAACAGGGGGCTACTCCTATAATTCACCCCTCCACTTT.

The DNA for the CDR3 is TGTGCCAGCAGCTTAGACCCCACAGATACGCAGTATTTT. It yields the protein CASSLDPTDTQYF. This chain uses TRBV13 with TRBJ2-3, with D unresolved. V gave up 1 base and J gave up 2 bases, with 4 bases separating them. CDR1 PRHDT and CDR2 FYEKMQ come from the germline V gene (reference sequence). This CDR3 has 13 amino acids.

This clone appeared a single time. This sequence joins TRBV9 and TRBJ1-5; D might be TRBD1 (5 bases). Per germline, CDR1 SGDLS and CDR2 YYNGEE. The CDR3 extends over 15 amino acids. The V and J ends lost 0 bases and 7 bases respectively, with 14 bases between them. This chain's CDR3 is CASSVDVGGGQPQHF. Here the CDR3 DNA reads TGTGCCAGCAGCGTAGATGTCGGGGGAGGGCAGCCCCAGCATTTT.

This clone was counted once. The chain links TRBV4-1 to TRBJ1-1, with D possibly being TRBD1 (5 bases). The germline V gene encodes CDR1 MGHRA and CDR2 YSYEKL. V was pared by 0 bases and J by 10 bases, with 15 bases between. The CDR3 is 14 residues long. The CDR3 is CASSQDPGGLVAFF. In DNA form, the CDR3 reads TGCGCCAGCAGCCAAGATCCGGGGGGTCTAGTAGCTTTCTTT.

The chain carries TRBV10-3 and TRBJ2-7; unclear D gene. V shed 3 bases and J shed 0 bases, with 12 bases lying between them. CDR3 length: 15 amino acids. The germline V gene has CDR1 ENHRY and CDR2 SYGVKD. This chain's CDR3 is CAISDSRGTSYEQYF. The CDR3 bases are TGTGCCATCAGTGACAGTCGAGGTACCTCCTACGAGCAGTACTTC.

Of note for this clone: At one boundary the junction diverges from the germline segment, which might be a read error. The chain employs TRBV5-4 and TRBJ1-6, with TRBD1 as a possible D gene (6 bases). CDR3 length: 15 amino acids. Looked up from germline, CDR1 is SGHNT and CDR2 is YYREEE (reference sequence). CDR3 loop: CASSSPTGGLSPPHF. The CDR3 bases are TGTGCCAGCAGCTCCCCCACGGGGGGGCTTTCACCCCCCCACTTT. Combining the CDR3 with reference TRBV5-4 and TRBJ1-6 gives the whole variable domain ETGVTQSPTHLIKTRGQQVTLRCSSQSGHNTVSWYQQALGQGPQFIFQYYREEENGRGNFPPRFSGLQFPNYSSELNVNALELDDSALYLCASSSPTGGLSPPHFGNGTRLTVT.

This chain uses TRBV6-5 with TRBJ2-5; the D call may be TRBD1 or TRBD2 (5 bases each). V lost 6 bases to trimming and J lost 5 bases, with 16 bases between them. This CDR3 has 14 amino acids. The V gene's germline CDR1 is MNHEY and CDR2 SVGAGI. CDR3 sequence reads: CASSEGQIPETQYF. Here the CDR3 DNA reads TGTGCCAGCAGCGAGGGGCAAATACCTGAGACCCAGTACTTC.

The chain combines TRBV9 with TRBJ1-1; D gene uncertain. Trimming stripped 3 bases from V and 4 bases from J, with 10 bases between. The CDR3 is 13 residues long. Per germline, CDR1 SGDLS and CDR2 YYNGEE. CDR3 sequence (DNA): TGTGCCAGCAGCGAGATGGAGGGCACTGAAGCTTTCTTT. Translating it yields CASSEMEGTEAFF.

This chain connects TRBV4-1 to TRBJ2-5; tentatively, D is TRBD1 (8 bases). This CDR3 is 15 amino acids long. Germline V CDR1 and CDR2: MGHRA, YSYEKL. Deletions cut 3 bases from V and 4 bases from J, with 15 bases between. The chain's CDR3 is CASSQLDREGETQYF. CDR3 bases: TGCGCCAGCAGCCAGCTGGACAGGGAGGGAGAGACCCAGTACTTC.

V and J are TRBV19 and TRBJ2-1; D remains ambiguous. Germline V lookup: CDR1 LNHDA, CDR2 SQIVND (reference sequence). V was trimmed by 8 bases and J by 0 bases, leaving 11 bases between them. The CDR3 is made up of 14 amino acids. This CDR3 reads CASSSMSSYNEQFF. In DNA form, the CDR3 reads TGTGCCAGTTCATCAATGAGCTCCTACAATGAGCAGTTCTTC.

The chain recombines TRBV6-6 with TRBJ2-7; D unresolved. This CDR3 region has 15 residues. The V gene lost 0 bases and the J gene lost 1 base, with 10 bases spanning the gap. CDR1 MNHNY and CDR2 SVGAGI come from the germline V gene (reference sequence). The CDR3 loop reads CASSYSVPESYEQYF. As DNA, the CDR3 is TGTGCCAGCAGTTACTCGGTGCCAGAGTCCTACGAGCAGTACTTC.

The CDR3 is CASSISGLAVKETQYF. The CDR3 region has the DNA TGTGCCAGTAGTATCTCGGGGCTAGCCGTCAAAGAGACCCAGTACTTC. The chain uses TRBV19 and TRBJ2-5, with D possibly called TRBD1 or TRBD2 (5 bases each). Germline V gene lookup returns CDR1 LNHDA and CDR2 SQIVND (reference sequence). V gave up 3 bases and J gave up 3 bases, with 17 bases separating them. This CDR3 region has 16 residues. The whole variable domain, filled in from reference TRBV19 and TRBJ2-5, reads DGGITQSPKYLFRKEGQNVTLSCEQNLNHDAMYWYRQDPGQGLRLIYYSQIVNDFQKGDIAEGYSVSREKKESFPLTVTSAQKNPTAFYLCASSISGLAVKETQYFGPGTRLLVL.

V and J are TRBV6-4 and TRBJ2-1; 11 nucleotides match TRBD2. The V segment lost 2 bases and the J segment 4 bases; nucleotides outside the gene matches: 13. The CDR3 is 19 amino acids. Germline CDR1 MRHNA, CDR2 SNTAGT. The DNA of the CDR3 is TGTGCCAGCAGTGACGCCCTTGTCTACGGGACTAGCGGATACAATGAGCAGTTCTTC. Translating gives CASSDALVYGTSGYNEQFF.

The genes are TRBV7-2 and TRBJ2-1, with TRBD2 matching 11 bases. This CDR3 has 13 amino acids. The J segment lost 6 bases and the V segment lost 6 bases, leaving 1 base of the junction unmatched. Germline loops: CDR1 SGHTA, CDR2 FQGNSA. The CDR3 is CASRLAGANEQFF. Written as DNA, the CDR3 is TGTGCCAGCAGACTAGCGGGAGCCAATGAGCAGTTCTTC.

The chain links TRBV6-5 to TRBJ1-1, with D possibly matching TRBD1 (6 bases). CDR3 length: 14 amino acids. V lost 6 bases, J lost 2 bases, and 13 bases lay in between. The germline V gene encodes CDR1 MNHEY and CDR2 SVGAGI. The CDR3 nucleotides are TGTGCCAGCAGGCTTCTGGGGGCCAACACTGAAGCTTTCTTT. Its translation: CASRLLGANTEAFF.

This clone was picked up a small number of times. The CDR3 loop is CAISAGEGLPQHF. CDR3 in DNA: TGTGCCATCAGTGCGGGGGAGGGCCTACCCCAGCATTTT. The chain combines TRBV10-3 with TRBJ1-5; TRBD1 is a possible D gene (5 bases). The V and J ends lost 4 bases and 10 bases respectively, with 14 bases between them. CDR3 length equals 13 residues. CDR1 is ENHRY and CDR2 is SYGVKD in the germline V gene.

The rearrangement links TRBV4-3 to TRBJ2-3; the D is unclear. The V end lost 1 base, the J end lost 2 bases, and 10 bases lay between the germline ends. Germline V gives CDR1 LGHNA, CDR2 YSLEER. This CDR3 contains 15 residues. In DNA form, the CDR3 reads TGCGCCAGCAGCCAAGCAGAAAGGGCCACAGATACGCAGTATTTT. This gives the protein CASSQAERATDTQYF.

The CDR3 DNA reads as TGTGCCAGCAGCTTAATCCGGGCTGCCTACGAGCAGTACTTC. Translating it yields CASSLIRAAYEQYF. The chain joins TRBV7-2 to TRBJ2-7; D call uncertain. The V end was cut by 2 bases, the J end by 2 bases, with 10 bases between. Germline V CDR1 and CDR2: SGHTA, FQGNSA. The CDR3 is made up of 14 amino acids.

The V call is TRBV30, the J call TRBJ1-4, with a possible D match to TRBD1 (5 bases). Germline CDR1 and CDR2: GTSNPN and SVGIG (reference sequence). The CDR3 extends over 12 amino acids. V lost 2 bases, J lost 11 bases, and 12 bases lay in between. The CDR3 nucleotides read TGTGCCTGGAGTTCGGGAGAGGGGAAACTGTTTTTT. Its translation: CAWSSGEGKLFF.